This TCR beta chain originates from a study of cytomegalovirus exposure and HLA in healthy donors. Primers included in the PCR were 60 Vbeta and 13 Jbeta primers. Here immunoSEQ multiplex PCR was the method, and the copy in TCRdb shows in-frame clones only, minus some. The data hold fewer than 250,000 clones, with roughly four fifths observed a single time. This clone was counted a few times. What it binds is unknown. Whole-study findings and limits: In a later analysis, productive TCRs from donors in an Asian-associated ancestry cluster reportedly carried fewer N-insertions than the cohort mean. According to reports, the classifier identified cytomegalovirus status with high specificity and sensitivity. Later analysis identified a missense DCLRE1C variant that was linked to TCR beta V- and J-gene trimming. Researchers reported from a later analysis that most CMV-associated TCR beta chains appeared HLA-restricted.

The CDR3 loop spans 14 amino acids. CDR1 and CDR2 from the germline V gene are MGHRA and YSYEKL. This chain joins TRBV4-1 and TRBJ2-5, with D tentatively TRBD2 (5 bases). The J call may be in error: the DNA end matches TRBJ2-7 better. The clonotype originates from a woman in her 30s in good health and CMV-seropositive. Input material: PBMCs. This chain's CDR3 is CASSPPGTIDEQYF. For the CDR3, the DNA is TGCGCCAGCAGCCCTCCGGGAACTATCGACGAGCAGTACTTC.